This is a list of T cell receptor beta chains from one sample in a study of CD4+ T cells in melanoma. Sequencing used immunoSEQ multiplex PCR; TCRdb keeps in-frame clones, though not all of them. The table has about 140,000 clones, about nine tenths seen once. The receptors were sampled from a human donor with melanoma. CDR3s include the opening cysteine and the closing phenylalanine or tryptophan. A D gene is named only where the DNA matches it firmly. Rows give clone size only sometimes, using once, few, many, or a class for an expanded clone.

clone_size: once; j_call: TRBJ1-1; v_call: TRBV30; d_call: TRBD1; cdr3_nt: TGTGCCTGGAGTAGGGGGCAGGAGAACACTGAAGCTTTCTTT; cdr3_aa: CAWSRGQENTEAFF
clone_size: .; j_call: TRBJ1-1; v_call: TRBV6-5; d_call: .; cdr3_nt: TGTGCCAGCAGCCGACACGGACGGGAAGCTTTCTTT; cdr3_aa: CASSRHGREAFF
clone_size: .; j_call: TRBJ2-5; v_call: TRBV5-4; d_call: .; cdr3_nt: TGTGCCAGCAGCTTGGCCGTGTTAGGTCTCCAAGAGACCCAGTACTTC; cdr3_aa: CASSLAVLGLQETQYF
clone_size: .; j_call: TRBJ2-5; v_call: TRBV5-4; d_call: .; cdr3_nt: TGTGCCAGCAGCCCTCGGGACTCCTTACAAGAGACCCAGTACTTC; cdr3_aa: CASSPRDSLQETQYF
clone_size: once; j_call: TRBJ2-7; v_call: TRBV6-1; d_call: TRBD1; cdr3_nt: TGTGCCAGCGGACAGGGGGCGAGCGAGCAGTACTTC; cdr3_aa: CASGQGASEQYF
clone_size: .; j_call: TRBJ2-1; v_call: TRBV7-2; d_call: .; cdr3_nt: TGTGCCAGCAGCTTAGGCGGACCCCCCTACAATGAGCAGTTCTTC; cdr3_aa: CASSLGGPPYNEQFF
clone_size: .; j_call: TRBJ1-1; v_call: TRBV6-6; d_call: TRBD1; cdr3_nt: TGTGCCACGCGGACAGGGGGCGCGGATGAAGCTTTCTTT; cdr3_aa: CATRTGGADEAFF
clone_size: .; j_call: TRBJ1-5; v_call: TRBV6-1; d_call: .; cdr3_nt: TGTGCCAGCAGTGATCCTAGAAGGGGATTGGATCAGCCCCAGCATTTT; cdr3_aa: CASSDPRRGLDQPQHF
clone_size: once; j_call: TRBJ2-7; v_call: TRBV5-6; d_call: TRBD1; cdr3_nt: TGTGCCAGCAGCTTGAGGACAGGGAGCTCCTACGAGCAGTACTTC; cdr3_aa: CASSLRTGSSYEQYF
clone_size: .; j_call: TRBJ2-3; v_call: TRBV7-9; d_call: .; cdr3_nt: TGTGCCAGCAGCCCCTGGACTAATTCAGATACGCAGTATTTT; cdr3_aa: CASSPWTNSDTQYF
clone_size: .; j_call: TRBJ2-3; v_call: TRBV14; d_call: .; cdr3_nt: TGTGCCAGCAGCCAAGAGATGAGCCAAGTCCCTAGCACAGATACGCAGTATTTT; cdr3_aa: CASSQEMSQVPSTDTQYF
clone_size: .; j_call: TRBJ2-2; v_call: TRBV6-4; d_call: TRBD1; cdr3_nt: TGTGCCAGCCCCTCGGAGAGGGGGCCCACCGGGGAGCTGTTTTTT; cdr3_aa: CASPSERGPTGELFF
clone_size: .; j_call: TRBJ2-5; v_call: TRBV5-5; d_call: .; cdr3_nt: TGTGCCAGCAGCTTTTCGGTAGGAGAGACCCAGTACTTC; cdr3_aa: CASSFSVGETQYF
clone_size: once; j_call: TRBJ1-2; v_call: TRBV13; d_call: .; cdr3_nt: TGTGCCAGCAGCTCGCAGTCCCGCTTTGGCTACACCTTC; cdr3_aa: CASSSQSRFGYTF
clone_size: .; j_call: TRBJ2-7; v_call: TRBV7-9; d_call: .; cdr3_nt: TGTGCCAGCAGCTTTGGGGGGGCAGGCCCCTACGAGCAGTACTTC; cdr3_aa: CASSFGGAGPYEQYF
clone_size: .; j_call: TRBJ1-2; v_call: TRBV27; d_call: .; cdr3_nt: TGTGCCAGCAGTTTTCGGGGGGTGGACTATGGCTACACCTTC; cdr3_aa: CASSFRGVDYGYTF
clone_size: .; j_call: TRBJ2-2; v_call: TRBV5-4; d_call: TRBD2; cdr3_nt: TGTGCCAGCAGCCAGACCCTAGCGGGGGCCACCGGGGAGCTGTTTTTT; cdr3_aa: CASSQTLAGATGELFF
clone_size: .; j_call: TRBJ1-1; v_call: TRBV7-9; d_call: .; cdr3_nt: TGTGCCAGCAGCTTAATAAACGGGGACACTGAAGCTTTCTTT; cdr3_aa: CASSLINGDTEAFF
clone_size: .; j_call: TRBJ1-2; v_call: TRBV2; d_call: .; cdr3_nt: TGTGCCAGCAGTGGCAGGAGCCCTATCAGGGTGTTC; cdr3_aa: CASSGRSPIRVF
clone_size: .; j_call: TRBJ2-1; v_call: TRBV5-1; d_call: TRBD1; cdr3_nt: TGCGCCAGCAGCTGGGGGACAGAAAATGAGCAGTTCTTC; cdr3_aa: CASSWGTENEQFF
clone_size: .; j_call: TRBJ2-5; v_call: TRBV6-1; d_call: .; cdr3_nt: TGTGCCAGCAGTGGGATCATGGGAGAGACCCAGTACTTC; cdr3_aa: CASSGIMGETQYF
clone_size: .; j_call: TRBJ1-5; v_call: TRBV29-1; d_call: TRBD1; cdr3_nt: TGCAGCGTGGGAGGACAGGGCCTCAATCAGCCCCAGCATTTT; cdr3_aa: CSVGGQGLNQPQHF